Listed below are T cell receptor beta chains from one sample, sequenced in a study of T-cell memory formation after mild COVID-19. TCRdb re-derived calls from the 5' RACE reads in MiXCR, one entry per CDR3 protein. The sample lists about 190,000 distinct CDR3 sequences, 27% seen once, with over 9.5% in the top ten. Input material: PBMCs or a T cell subset sorted from them (not recorded which). The receptors originated from an adult woman who had mild COVID-19 (a few samples of this study predate the infection). Cell type and time point are not known. Each CDR3 is given with its conserved first and last residue. A D gene is named only where the DNA matches it firmly. Not every row has a clone size; where given, it reads once, few, many or a size class.

>TRBV6-2/TRBV6-3|TRBD2|few|TRBJ2-1
CASSYSTIKRLAASYNEQFF
TGTGCCAGCAGTTATTCCACGATAAAACGGCTAGCGGCGTCCTACAATGAGCAGTTCTTC
>TRBV12-3/TRBV12-4|-|many|TRBJ1-5
CASSAQGIGNQPQHF
TGTGCCAGCAGTGCCCAGGGTATTGGCAATCAGCCCCAGCATTTT
>TRBV29-1|TRBD2|-|TRBJ2-2
CSAKAGLTNTGELFF
TGCAGCGCTAAAGCGGGACTGACGAACACCGGGGAGCTGTTTTTT
>TRBV25-1|-|few|TRBJ2-7
CASSGQYF
TGTGCCAGCAGCGGCCAGTACTTC
>TRBV12-3/TRBV12-4|-|-|TRBJ1-3
CASRTNGNTIYF
TGTGCCAGCAGGACGAACGGGAACACCATATATTTT
>TRBV12-3/TRBV12-4|-|few|TRBJ1-1
CASSLVLDTEAFF
TGTGCCAGCAGTTTAGTCCTAGACACTGAAGCTTTCTTT
>TRBV2|-|-|TRBJ1-1
CASSLQERGTEAFF
TGTGCCAGCAGCCTACAGGAAAGGGGGACTGAAGCTTTCTTT
>TRBV9|-|many|TRBJ2-1
CASSTRPVSYNEQFF
TGTGCCAGCAGCACCCGACCCGTATCCTACAATGAGCAGTTCTTC
>TRBV5-1|-|few|TRBJ2-3
CASSLDTGTDTQYF
TGCGCCAGCAGCTTGGATACAGGGACAGATACGCAGTATTTT
>TRBV29-1|TRBD1|-|TRBJ2-3
CSAWTGMKVTDTQYF
TGCAGCGCCTGGACAGGGATGAAGGTGACAGATACGCAGTATTTT
>TRBV5-1|TRBD2|-|TRBJ2-3
CASSLGTSGADTQYF
TGCGCCAGCAGCTTGGGGACTAGCGGGGCAGATACGCAGTATTTT
>TRBV6-5|-|few|TRBJ1-1
CASRPAFLDTEAFF
TGTGCCAGCAGGCCCGCGTTTTTGGACACTGAAGCTTTCTTT
>TRBV24-1|-|few|TRBJ1-1
CATSARGDTEAFF
TGTGCCACCAGTGCGAGGGGAGACACTGAAGCTTTCTTT
>TRBV12-3/TRBV12-4|-|-|TRBJ1-5
CASSVTGKNQPQHF
TGTGCCAGCAGTGTGACAGGTAAAAATCAGCCCCAGCATTTT
>TRBV7-9|-|-|TRBJ1-1
CASSLVLGFTEAFF
TGTGCCAGCAGCTTAGTGCTGGGTTTCACTGAAGCTTTCTTT
>TRBV5-1|-|-|TRBJ2-7
CASSLQGPGYEQYF
TGCGCCAGCAGCTTGCAGGGCCCCGGCTACGAGCAGTACTTC
>TRBV6-5|-|few|TRBJ2-2
CASSYPIPPGELFF
TGTGCCAGCAGTTATCCCATCCCTCCCGGGGAGCTGTTTTTT
>TRBV3-1|TRBD1|few|TRBJ2-1
CASSPRDRGHNEQFF
TGTGCCAGCAGCCCTCGGGACAGGGGGCACAATGAGCAGTTCTTC
>TRBV5-1|-|few|TRBJ2-5
CASSSDLETQYF
TGCGCCAGCAGCTCGGACCTAGAGACCCAGTACTTC
>TRBV9|-|-|TRBJ2-3
CASSVRLMGDWTDTQYF
TGTGCCAGCAGCGTCCGTCTGATGGGGGATTGGACAGATACGCAGTATTTT
>TRBV5-5|TRBD1|-|TRBJ1-2
CASSQETGGDGYTF
TGTGCCAGCAGCCAAGAAACAGGGGGCGATGGCTACACCTTC
>TRBV18|-|few|TRBJ2-7
CASSPPARLGEQYF
TGTGCCAGCTCACCACCGGCCCGGTTGGGGGAGCAGTACTTC
>TRBV6-5|TRBD1|few|TRBJ1-2
CASSGTGEYYAGYTF
TGTGCCAGCAGTGGAACAGGGGAATACTATGCTGGCTACACCTTC
>TRBV29-1|-|-|TRBJ1-5
CSAVLDSRGDQPQHF
TGCAGCGCCGTGCTGGATTCTCGAGGGGATCAGCCCCAGCATTTT
>TRBV7-3|TRBD2|-|TRBJ2-2
CASSSGETGELFF
TGTGCCAGCAGTAGCGGGGAAACCGGGGAGCTGTTTTTT